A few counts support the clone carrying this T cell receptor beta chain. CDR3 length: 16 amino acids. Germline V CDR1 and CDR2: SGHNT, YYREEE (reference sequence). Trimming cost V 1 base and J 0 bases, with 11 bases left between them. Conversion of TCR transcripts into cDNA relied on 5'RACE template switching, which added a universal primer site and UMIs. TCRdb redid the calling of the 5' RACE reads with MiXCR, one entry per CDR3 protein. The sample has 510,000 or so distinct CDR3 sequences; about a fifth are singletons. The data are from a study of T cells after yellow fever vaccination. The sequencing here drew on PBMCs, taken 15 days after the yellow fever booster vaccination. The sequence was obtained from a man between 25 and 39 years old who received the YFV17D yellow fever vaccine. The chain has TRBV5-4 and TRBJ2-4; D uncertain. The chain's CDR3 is CASSLRSPLAKNIQYF. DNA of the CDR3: TGTGCCAGCAGCTTGCGCAGCCCCTTAGCCAAAAACATTCAGTACTTC.